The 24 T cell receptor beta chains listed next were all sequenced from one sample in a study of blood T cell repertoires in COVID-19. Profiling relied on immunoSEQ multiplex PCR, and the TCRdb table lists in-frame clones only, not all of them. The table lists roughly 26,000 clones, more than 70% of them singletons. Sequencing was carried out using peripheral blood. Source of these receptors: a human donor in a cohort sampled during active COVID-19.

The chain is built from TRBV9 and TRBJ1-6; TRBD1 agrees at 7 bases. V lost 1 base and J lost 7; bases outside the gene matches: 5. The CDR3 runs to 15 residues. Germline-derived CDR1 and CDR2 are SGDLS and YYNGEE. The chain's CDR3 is CASSVTGQMNSPLHF. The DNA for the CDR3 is TGTGCCAGCAGCGTAACGGGACAGATGAATTCACCCCTCCACTTT.

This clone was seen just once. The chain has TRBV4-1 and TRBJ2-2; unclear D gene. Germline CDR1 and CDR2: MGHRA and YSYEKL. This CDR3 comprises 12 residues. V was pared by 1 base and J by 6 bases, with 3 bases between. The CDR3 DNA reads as TGCGCCAGCAGCCAAGTAGCCGGGGAGCTGTTTTTT. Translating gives CASSQVAGELFF.

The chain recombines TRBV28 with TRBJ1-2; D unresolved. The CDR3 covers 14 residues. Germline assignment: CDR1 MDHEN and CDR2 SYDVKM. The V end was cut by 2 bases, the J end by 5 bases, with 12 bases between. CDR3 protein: CASSLTLGGYGYTF. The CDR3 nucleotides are TGTGCCAGCAGTTTAACCCTCGGAGGGTATGGCTACACCTTC.

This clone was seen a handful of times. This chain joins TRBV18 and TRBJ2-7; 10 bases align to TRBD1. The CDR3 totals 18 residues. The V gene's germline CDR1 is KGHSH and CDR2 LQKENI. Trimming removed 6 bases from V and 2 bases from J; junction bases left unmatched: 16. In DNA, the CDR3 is TGTGCCAGCTCCCAAGCGCTATCGGGACAGGGGATAGCCTACGAGCAGTACTTC. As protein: CASSQALSGQGIAYEQYF. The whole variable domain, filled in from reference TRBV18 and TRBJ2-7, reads NAGVMQNPRHLVRRRGQEARLRCSPMKGHSHVYWYRQLPEEGLKFMVYLQKENIIDESGMPKERFSAEFPKEGPSILRIQQVVRGDSAAYFCASSQALSGQGIAYEQYFGPGTRLTVT.

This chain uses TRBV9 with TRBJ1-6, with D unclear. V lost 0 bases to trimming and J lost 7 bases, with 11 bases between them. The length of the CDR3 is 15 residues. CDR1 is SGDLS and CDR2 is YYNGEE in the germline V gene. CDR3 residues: CASSVAGRGNSPLHF. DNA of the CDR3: TGTGCCAGCAGCGTAGCTGGCCGGGGAAATTCACCCCTCCACTTT.

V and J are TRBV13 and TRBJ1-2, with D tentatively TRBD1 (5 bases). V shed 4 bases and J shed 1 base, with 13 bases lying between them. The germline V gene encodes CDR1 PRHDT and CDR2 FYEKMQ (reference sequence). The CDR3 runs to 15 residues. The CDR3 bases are TGTGCCAGCAGCTCCAGACGACAGTATAACTATGGCTACACCTTC. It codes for CASSSRRQYNYGYTF.

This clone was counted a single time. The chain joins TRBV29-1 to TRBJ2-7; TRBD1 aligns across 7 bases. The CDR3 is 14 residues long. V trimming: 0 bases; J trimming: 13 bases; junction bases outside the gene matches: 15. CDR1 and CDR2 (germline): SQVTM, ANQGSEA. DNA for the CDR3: TGCAGCGTTGAAGACCCACAGGGGATTGGTGGTTTTTACTTC. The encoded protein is CSVEDPQGIGGFYF.

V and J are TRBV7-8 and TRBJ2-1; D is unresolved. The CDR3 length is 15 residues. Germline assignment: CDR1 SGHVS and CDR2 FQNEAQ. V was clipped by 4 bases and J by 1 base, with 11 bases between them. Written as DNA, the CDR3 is TGTGCCAGCAGCTCACACCCCCCATCCTACAATGAGCAGTTCTTC. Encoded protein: CASSSHPPSYNEQFF.

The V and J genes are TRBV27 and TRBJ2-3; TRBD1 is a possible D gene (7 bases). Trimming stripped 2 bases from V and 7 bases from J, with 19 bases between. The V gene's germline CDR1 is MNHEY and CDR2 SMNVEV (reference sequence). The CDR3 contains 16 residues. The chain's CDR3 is CASSLTSGGGKNTQYF. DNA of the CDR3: TGTGCCAGCAGTTTAACTTCAGGGGGAGGTAAAAATACGCAGTATTTT.

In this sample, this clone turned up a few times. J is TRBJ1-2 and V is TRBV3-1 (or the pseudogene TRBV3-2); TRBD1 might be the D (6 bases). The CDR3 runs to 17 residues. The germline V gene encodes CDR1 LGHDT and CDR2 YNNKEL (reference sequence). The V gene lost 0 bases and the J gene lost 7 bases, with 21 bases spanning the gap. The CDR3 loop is CASSQDINRASDSGYTF. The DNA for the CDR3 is TGTGCCAGCAGCCAAGATATCAACAGGGCATCAGACTCTGGCTACACCTTC.

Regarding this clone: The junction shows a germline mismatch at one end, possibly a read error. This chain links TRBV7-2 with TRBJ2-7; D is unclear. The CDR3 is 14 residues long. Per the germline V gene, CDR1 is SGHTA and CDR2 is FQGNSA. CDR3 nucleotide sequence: TGTGCCAGCAGCTTTCTCGAGGAAACCTACGAGCAGTGCTTC. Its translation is CASSFLEETYEQCF.

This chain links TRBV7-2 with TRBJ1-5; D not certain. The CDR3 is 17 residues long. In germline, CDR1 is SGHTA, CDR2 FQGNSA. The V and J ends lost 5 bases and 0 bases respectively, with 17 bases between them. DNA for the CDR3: TGTGCCAGCAGCCAAGAGGTGTCAGCAGCTAGCAATCAGCCCCAGCATTTT. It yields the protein CASSQEVSAASNQPQHF.

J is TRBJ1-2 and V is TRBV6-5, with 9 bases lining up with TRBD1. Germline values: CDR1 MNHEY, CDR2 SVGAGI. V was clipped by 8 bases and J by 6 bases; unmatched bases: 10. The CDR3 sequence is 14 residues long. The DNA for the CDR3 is TGTGCCAGCGGTCAGACAGGGGGGATTAATGGCTACACCTTC. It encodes CASGQTGGINGYTF.

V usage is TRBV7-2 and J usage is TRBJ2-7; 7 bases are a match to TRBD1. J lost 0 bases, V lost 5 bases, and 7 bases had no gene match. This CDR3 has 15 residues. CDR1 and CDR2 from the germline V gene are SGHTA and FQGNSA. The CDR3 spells CASSRQGESSYEQYF. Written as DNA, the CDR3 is TGTGCCAGCAGCCGGCAGGGGGAAAGCTCCTACGAGCAGTACTTC.

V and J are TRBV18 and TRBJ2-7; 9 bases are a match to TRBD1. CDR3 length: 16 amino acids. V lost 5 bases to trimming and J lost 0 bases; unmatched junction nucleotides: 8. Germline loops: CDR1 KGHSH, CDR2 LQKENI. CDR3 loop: CASSATGGRTSYEQYF. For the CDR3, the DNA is TGTGCCAGCTCAGCAACAGGGGGCAGAACCTCCTACGAGCAGTACTTC.

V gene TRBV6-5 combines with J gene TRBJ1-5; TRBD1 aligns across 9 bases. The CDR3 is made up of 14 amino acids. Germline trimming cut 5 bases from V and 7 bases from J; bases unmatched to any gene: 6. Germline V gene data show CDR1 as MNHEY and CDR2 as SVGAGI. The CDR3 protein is CASSLTGGEQPQHF. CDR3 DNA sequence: TGTGCCAGCAGTCTGACAGGGGGTGAACAGCCCCAGCATTTT.

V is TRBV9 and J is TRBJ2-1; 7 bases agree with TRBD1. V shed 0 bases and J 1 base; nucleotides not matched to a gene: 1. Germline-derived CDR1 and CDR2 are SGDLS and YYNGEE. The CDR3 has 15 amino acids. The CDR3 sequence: CASSVDRGSYNEQFF. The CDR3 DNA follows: TGTGCCAGCAGCGTAGACAGGGGTTCCTACAATGAGCAGTTCTTC. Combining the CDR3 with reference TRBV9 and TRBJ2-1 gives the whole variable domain DSGVTQTPKHLITATGQRVTLRCSPRSGDLSVYWYQQSLDQGLQFLIQYYNGEERAKGNILERFSAQQFPDLHSELNLSSLELGDSALYFCASSVDRGSYNEQFFGPGTRLTVL.

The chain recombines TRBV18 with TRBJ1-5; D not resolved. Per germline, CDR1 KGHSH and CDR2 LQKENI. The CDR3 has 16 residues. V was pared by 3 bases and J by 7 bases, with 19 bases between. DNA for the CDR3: TGTGCCAGCTCACCCACGGAGTCTCAGTTTGGACAGCCCCAGCATTTT. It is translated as CASSPTESQFGQPQHF.

The CDR3 sequence is CASSFGALAGDFIYEQYF. The CDR3 DNA reads TGTGCCAGCAGCTTTGGCGCTTTAGCGGGAGATTTTATCTACGAGCAGTACTTC. The chain carries TRBV7-2 and TRBJ2-7; 9 bases map to TRBD2. The V gene's germline CDR1 is SGHTA and CDR2 FQGNSA. This CDR3 region has 18 residues. After removal of 3 bases from V and 3 bases from J, the junction contained 15 bases not matched to a gene.

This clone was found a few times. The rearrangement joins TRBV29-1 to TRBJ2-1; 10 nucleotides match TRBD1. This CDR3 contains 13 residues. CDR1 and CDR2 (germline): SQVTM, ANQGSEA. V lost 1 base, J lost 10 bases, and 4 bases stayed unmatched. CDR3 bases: TGCAGCGTTGAAGCCGGGACAGGGGAAGAGCAGTTCTTC. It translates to CSVEAGTGEEQFF.

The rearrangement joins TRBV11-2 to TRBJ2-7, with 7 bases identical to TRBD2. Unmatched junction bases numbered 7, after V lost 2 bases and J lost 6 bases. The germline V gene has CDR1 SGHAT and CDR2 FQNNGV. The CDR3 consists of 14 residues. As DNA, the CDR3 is TGTGCCAGCAGCTTAAGGACTAGTGGTGGCGAGCAGTACTTC. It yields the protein CASSLRTSGGEQYF.

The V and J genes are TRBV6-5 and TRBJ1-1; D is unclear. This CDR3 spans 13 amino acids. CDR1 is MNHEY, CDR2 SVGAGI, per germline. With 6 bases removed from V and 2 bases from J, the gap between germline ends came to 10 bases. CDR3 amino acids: CASSRLSNTEAFF. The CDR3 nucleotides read TGTGCCAGCAGCCGACTATCTAACACTGAAGCTTTCTTT.

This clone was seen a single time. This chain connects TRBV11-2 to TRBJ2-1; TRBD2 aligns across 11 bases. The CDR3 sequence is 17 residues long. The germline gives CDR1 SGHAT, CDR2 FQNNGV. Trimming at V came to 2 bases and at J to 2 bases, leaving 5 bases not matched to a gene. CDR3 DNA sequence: TGTGCCAGCAGCTTATCCGCTAGCGGGGGGCCCTACAATGAGCAGTTCTTC. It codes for CASSLSASGGPYNEQFF.

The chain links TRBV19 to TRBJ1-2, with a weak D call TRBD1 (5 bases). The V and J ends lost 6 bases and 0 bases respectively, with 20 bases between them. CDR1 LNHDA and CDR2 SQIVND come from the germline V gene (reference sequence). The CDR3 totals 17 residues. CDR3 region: CASRMGNTAGANYGYTF. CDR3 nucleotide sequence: TGTGCCAGTAGGATGGGGAACACAGCGGGGGCTAACTATGGCTACACCTTC.